This TCR beta chain was documented in a study of molecular identifiers for immune sequencing clone quantification. About the research overall: Replicates partitioned RNA from around 20,000 or 100,000 naive CD8 cells into five parts, sequencing four. Study-wide results and limits: Sizes of clones that are highly expanded could be underestimated (if identical TCR molecules share a barcode).

From around 18,000 to 910,000 sorted cells, naive CD8 libraries were generated with 10%, 30% or 50% RNA. Ten or more counts support this clonotype. Its specificity is unknown. The ends were cut back, 1 base at V and 0 bases at J, with 7 bases in the middle. Germline CDR1 LGHNA, CDR2 YSLEER. The CDR3 is 14 residues long. TCRdb ran MiXCR on the PCR reads and lists one entry per CDR3 protein. The sample records about 510,000 distinct CDR3 sequences, around 21% being singletons. The chain links TRBV4-3 to TRBJ2-7; no reliable D call. Sequences were obtained from naive CD8+ T cells from blood, with Jurkat cell RNA spiked in. Subset of the sample: FACS-sorted CD8+CD4-CCR7+CD45RA+ naive T cells. This TCR was recovered from a human donor in good health. Some libraries in this study had Jurkat cell RNA spiked in. For the CDR3, the DNA is TGCGCCAGCAGCCAAGGCTCGAACTCCTACGAGCAGTACTTC. The encoded protein is CASSQGSNSYEQYF.